This T cell receptor beta chain was observed in a study of tumor-infiltrating lymphocytes in oesophageal squamous cell carcinoma. The CDR3 contains 11 residues. Per germline, CDR1 MDHEN and CDR2 SYDVKM. The V end lost 4 bases, the J end lost 7 bases, and 7 bases lay between the germline ends. From the PCR reads, TCRdb called clonotypes with MiXCR, one entry per CDR3 protein. The table lists 20,000 to 25,000 distinct CDR3 sequences, more than 30% of them singletons. This clonotype was picked up many times. Sequences were obtained from esophageal tumor tissue. This rearrangement joins TRBV28 to TRBJ1-1; D call uncertain. The sequence was obtained from a male donor with esophageal squamous cell carcinoma. The CDR3 is CASSSQSEAFF. The CDR3 DNA follows: TGTGCCAGCAGTTCACAGAGTGAAGCTTTCTTT.